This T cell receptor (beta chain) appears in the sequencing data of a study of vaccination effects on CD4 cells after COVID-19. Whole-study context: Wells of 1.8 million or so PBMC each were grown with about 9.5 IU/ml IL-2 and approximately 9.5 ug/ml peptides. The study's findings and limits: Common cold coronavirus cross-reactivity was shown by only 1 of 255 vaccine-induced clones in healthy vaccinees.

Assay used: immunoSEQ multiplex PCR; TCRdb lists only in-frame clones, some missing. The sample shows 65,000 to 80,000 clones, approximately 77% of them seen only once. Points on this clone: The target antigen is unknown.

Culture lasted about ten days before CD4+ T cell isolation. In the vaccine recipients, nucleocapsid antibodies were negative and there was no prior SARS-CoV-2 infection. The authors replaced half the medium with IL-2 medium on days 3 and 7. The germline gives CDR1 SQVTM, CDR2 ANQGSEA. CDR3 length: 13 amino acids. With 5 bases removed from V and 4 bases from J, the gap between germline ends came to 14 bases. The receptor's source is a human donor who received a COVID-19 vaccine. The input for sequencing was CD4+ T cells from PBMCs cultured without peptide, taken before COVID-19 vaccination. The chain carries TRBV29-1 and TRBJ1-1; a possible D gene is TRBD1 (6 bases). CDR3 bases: TGCAGCGTTTTAGTTGTAGGGGGCACTGAAGCTTTCTTT. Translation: CSVLVVGGTEAFF.